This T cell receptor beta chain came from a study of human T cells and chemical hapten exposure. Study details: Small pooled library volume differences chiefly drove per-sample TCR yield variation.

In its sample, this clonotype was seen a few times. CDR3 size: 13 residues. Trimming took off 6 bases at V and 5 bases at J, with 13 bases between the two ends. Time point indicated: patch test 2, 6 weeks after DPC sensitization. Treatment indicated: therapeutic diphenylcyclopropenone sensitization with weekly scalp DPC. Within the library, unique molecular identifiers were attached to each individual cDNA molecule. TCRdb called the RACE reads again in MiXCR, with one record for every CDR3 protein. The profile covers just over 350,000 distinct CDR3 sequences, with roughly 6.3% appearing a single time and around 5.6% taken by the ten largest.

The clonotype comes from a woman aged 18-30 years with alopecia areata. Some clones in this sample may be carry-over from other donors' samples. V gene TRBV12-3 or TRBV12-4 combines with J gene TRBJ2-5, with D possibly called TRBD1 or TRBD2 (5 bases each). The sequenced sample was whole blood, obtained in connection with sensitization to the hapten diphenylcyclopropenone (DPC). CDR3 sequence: CASRTGSGETQYF. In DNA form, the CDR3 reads TGTGCCAGCAGGACGGGATCAGGGGAGACCCAGTACTTC.